This TCR beta chain was retrieved from a study of shared clonotypes between healthy human individuals (dated by TCRdb to 2018 to 2021). Describing the broader study: The cohort comprised a couple of women and a few men aged 18 to 49 years. Each donor's leukapheresis produced roughly between roughly 0.85 and 9 billion PBMCs. For each donor, three plates each were used for CD4 naive and CD4 memory, two plates were used for CD8 naive, and one plate was used for CD8 memory. Blood TCR repertoires of roughly five healthy adults were deeply sequenced to estimate repertoire size and the extent of clonotype sharing between individuals. Libraries were prepared and TCR repertoires were sequenced by different laboratories using diverse techniques, in order to increase sequencing depth and limit assay-specific biases. Broader findings and caveats from the paper: Larger estimated clonotype richness was generally found for naive subsets than for memory subsets. Pairwise subsampling indicated that sequencing depth was expected to affect the degree of clonotype sharing among donors. Sampling was restricted to blood, and TCR repertoires in tissue are likely to differ from TCR repertoires in blood. Because the study included only a small number of donors, the genetic and exposure-history diversity represented was limited. Higher generation probabilities were observed for clonotypes shared by all four sorted-subset donors than for non-shared clonotypes. Rarefaction of sorted-subset datasets indicated incomplete sequencing despite the large sequencing depth. About 5% of naive CD4, 3.5% of naive CD8, 2% to 2.5% of memory CD4, and about 0.4% of memory CD8 clonotypes were shared across several donors.

Using the deep immunoSEQ assay, TCR CDR3 regions were amplified from genomic DNA by multiplex PCR. Extracted genomic DNA from each cell subset was spread evenly across all wells of several immunoSEQ 96-well plates, with each plate serving as a replicate. For sorted subsets, 150 to 200 ng genomic DNA, equal to tens of thousands of T cell genomes, was loaded into each replicate PCR. Purified libraries were quantified with a Qubit 3.0 fluorometer, sized on a Bioanalyzer 2100, and re-quantified with the KAPA Library Quantification kit. Every immunoSEQ 96-well plate was sequenced on a dedicated single-read 150-cycle Illumina NextSeq 550 flow cell. Per the source publication's procedure: Because only junctional sequences without quality scores were contained in the immunoSEQ output, filtering matching that applied to full-length reads could not be performed. Sequences were annotated with PyIR, a Python wrapper for IgBLAST v1.9, using IMGT germline references to assign V/J genes and CDR3. Reads were filtered out if the reads had weak V/J assignments (E-value above 1e-6), no CDR3, stop codons, out-of-frame junctions, or ambiguous translated residues. A V3J clonotype was defined by an identical inferred V gene, J gene, and CDR3 amino acid sequence. To compute the percentage overlap between repertoires, the number of shared unique clonotypes was divided by the size of the smaller repertoire. Richness of each repertoire was evaluated using RTK rarefaction, the Chao1 estimator, and Recon v2.1 estimates of unobserved clonotypes. OLGA was used to compute generation probabilities for all TCRbeta clonotypes that the gDNA method yielded from a few donors. Here the immuneACCESS table is served through TCRdb, limited to in-frame sequences with V and J called. Missing clones are a known gap in these copies; in checked studies unresolved V genes cover under half, and the rest lacks a known reason. D and trimming come from the DNA, and the V and J calls and clone size come from that table. This sample holds about 340,000 clones; around 79% were observed only once. The top ten clonotypes cover more than 9% of the sample.

Looking up the germline V gene yields CDR1 MGHRA and CDR2 YSYEKL. Deletion took 0 bases off V and 4 bases off J, with a span of 18 bases between the germline ends. The CDR3 goes from the cysteine to the phenylalanine over 17 residues. The only DNA kept is the CDR3, 51 bases in frame from the first base. The donors were healthy, HIV-negative adults with no recently reported acute infections or vaccinations. All donors were Caucasian adults living in Nashville, Tennessee, USA. Magnetic negative selection was used to enrich CD4+ T cells, after which naive cells were positively selected on CD45RA and the negative fraction became the memory subset. After blood collection by leukapheresis, PBMCs were isolated using Ficoll-Histopaque density gradient centrifugation and then cryopreserved in the vapor phase of liquid nitrogen. Analytical flow cytometry was used to check the purity and quantity of each magnetically sorted T cell population. Genomic DNA was isolated from each sorted fraction and quantified by UV absorbance on a Nanodrop 2000c.

Concerning this clone: Its antigen target is currently unknown. No base quality information exists; no much larger clone differs at one position.

The chain joins TRBV4-1 to TRBJ1-2; the D gene is perhaps TRBD1, on 6 matching bases. The source material was memory CD4+ T cells sorted from blood. In the paper's terms, the cell subset or site label means: CD45RA-negative fraction. The source is a man aged 30 to 39 in good health. The nucleotide sequence is TGCGCCAGCAGCCAAGATATGGCAGGGGTTCAGAGCTATGGCTACACCTTC. It translates as CASSQDMAGVQSYGYTF.